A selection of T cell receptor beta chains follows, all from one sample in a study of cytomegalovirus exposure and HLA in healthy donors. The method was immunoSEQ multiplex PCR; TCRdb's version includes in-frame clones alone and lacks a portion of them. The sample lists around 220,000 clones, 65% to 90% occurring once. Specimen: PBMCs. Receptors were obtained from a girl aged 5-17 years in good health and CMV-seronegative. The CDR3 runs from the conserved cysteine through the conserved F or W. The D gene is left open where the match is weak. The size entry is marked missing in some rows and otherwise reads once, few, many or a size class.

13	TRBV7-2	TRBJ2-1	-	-	TGTGCCGTCAGACCAGGCTCCTACAATGAGCAGTTCTTC	CAVRPGSYNEQFF
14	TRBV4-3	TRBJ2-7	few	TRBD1	TGCGCCAGCAGCCAGGGACAGGCTGACTACGAGCAGTACTTC	CASSQGQADYEQYF
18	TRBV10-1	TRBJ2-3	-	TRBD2	TGCGCCAGCTGGATTAATCGGGAGATAGCGGGAGAGGGAGATACGCAGTATTTT	CASWINREIAGEGDTQYF
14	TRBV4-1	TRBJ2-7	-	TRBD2	TGCGCCAGCAGTCTGACTAGCCGTCTCGACGAGCAGTACTTC	CASSLTSRLDEQYF
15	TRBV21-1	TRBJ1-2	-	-	TGTGCCAGCAGCGGGACTCCGACGGATTACTATGGCTACACCTTC	CASSGTPTDYYGYTF
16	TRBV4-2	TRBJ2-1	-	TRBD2	TGTGCCAGCAGCCAAGAGAGCGGGGGGGCCTACAATGAGCAGTTCTTC	CASSQESGGAYNEQFF
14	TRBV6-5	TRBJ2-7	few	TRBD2	TGTGCCAGCAGTAGGCTTAGCGGGAGTCCCGAGCAGTACTTC	CASSRLSGSPEQYF
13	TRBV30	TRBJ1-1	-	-	TGTGCCTGGATGCTATTGATGAACACTGAAGCTTTCTTT	CAWMLLMNTEAFF
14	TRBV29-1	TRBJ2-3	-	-	TGCAGCGTTGAAGATCCCGGTACGGCAGATACGCAGTATTTT	CSVEDPGTADTQYF
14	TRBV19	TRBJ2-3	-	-	TGTGCCAGTAGTATACGGGACTCCACAGATACGCAGTATTTT	CASSIRDSTDTQYF
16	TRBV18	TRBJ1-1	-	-	TGTGCCAGCTCACCCACCGGACAGCTCGGTTACACTGAAGCTTTCTTT	CASSPTGQLGYTEAFF
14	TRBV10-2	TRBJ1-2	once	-	TGCGCCAGCAGTGAGTCGAGGACAGCGAGTGGCTACACCTTC	CASSESRTASGYTF
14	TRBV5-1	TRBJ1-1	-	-	TGCGCCAGCAGCTTGGTCGGGGTGAGCACTGAAGCTTTCTTT	CASSLVGVSTEAFF
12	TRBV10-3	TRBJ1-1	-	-	TGTGCCATCAAGACGCAGGACACTGAAGCTTTCTTT	CAIKTQDTEAFF
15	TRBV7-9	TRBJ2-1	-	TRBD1	TGTGCCAGCACCAACCGGGACAGGGTCTTCAATGAGCAGTTCTTC	CASTNRDRVFNEQFF
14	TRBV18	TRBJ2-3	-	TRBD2	TGTGCCAGCTCACCACCGGGCGGGGGGAATACGCAGTATTTT	CASSPPGGGNTQYF
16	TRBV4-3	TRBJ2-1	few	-	TGCGCCAGCAGCCAAGCGAGGACAGTGGGTTACAATGAGCAGTTCTTC	CASSQARTVGYNEQFF
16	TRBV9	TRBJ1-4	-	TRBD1	TGTGCCAGCAGCGTAGATAGAGGGACAGGGTATGAAAAACTGTTTTTT	CASSVDRGTGYEKLFF
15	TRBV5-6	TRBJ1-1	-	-	TGTGCCAGCAGCTTGTTTACGTACAGTAACACTGAAGCTTTCTTT	CASSLFTYSNTEAFF
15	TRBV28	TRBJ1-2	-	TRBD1	TGTGCCAGCAGTTTACGCGGTACGGGGGGACAGGAGCGCGCCTTC	CASSLRGTGGQERAF
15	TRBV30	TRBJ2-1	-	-	TGTGCCTGTGATACTAGCCCAGTCCGAGTCAATGAGCAGTTCTTC	CACDTSPVRVNEQFF
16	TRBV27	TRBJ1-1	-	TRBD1	TGTGCCAGCAGTTTATGGGCGACAGGGGGTGACACTGAAGCTTTCTTT	CASSLWATGGDTEAFF
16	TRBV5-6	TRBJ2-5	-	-	TGTGCCAGCAGCTTGAGGATCCCCGGGTATCAAGAGACCCAGTACTTC	CASSLRIPGYQETQYF
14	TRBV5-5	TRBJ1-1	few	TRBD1	TGTGCCAGCAGCTTGGGGACAGGGGACACTGAAGCTTTCTTT	CASSLGTGDTEAFF
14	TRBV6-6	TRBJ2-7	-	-	TGTGCCAGCAGTGATACAGGGTTAGACTACGAGCAGTACTTC	CASSDTGLDYEQYF
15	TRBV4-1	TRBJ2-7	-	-	TGCGCCAGCAGCCCGTACCCGGGTCATCCCTACGAGCAGTACTTC	CASSPYPGHPYEQYF
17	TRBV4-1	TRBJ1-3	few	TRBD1	TGCGCCAGCAGCCAAGAGGTGGACAGGAGCTTTGGAAACACCATATATTTT	CASSQEVDRSFGNTIYF
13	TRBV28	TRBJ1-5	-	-	TGTGCCAGCAGGGACAGCCTCAATCAGCCCCAGCATTTT	CASRDSLNQPQHF
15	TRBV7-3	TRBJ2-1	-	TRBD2	TGTGCCAGCAGCTTACGCGGGAGGGCCGGGAATGAGCAGTTCTTC	CASSLRGRAGNEQFF
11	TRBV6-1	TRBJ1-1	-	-	TGTGCCAGCAGTGAATTTATTGAAGCTTTCTTT	CASSEFIEAFF
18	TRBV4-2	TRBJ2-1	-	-	TGTGCCAGCAGCCAAGATAGTACCGAGTTGAGTTCCTACAATGAGCAGTTCTTC	CASSQDSTELSSYNEQFF
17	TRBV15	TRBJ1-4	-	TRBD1	TGTGCCACCAGCAGAGCGATGGGGACAGGGGAGGGAGAAAAACTGTTTTTT	CATSRAMGTGEGEKLFF
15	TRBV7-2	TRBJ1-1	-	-	TGTGCCAGCAGCTTAGTTGCAGGGTTGAACACTGAAGCTTTCTTT	CASSLVAGLNTEAFF
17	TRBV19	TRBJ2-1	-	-	TGTGCCAGTAGTATAATTGGAGGGCAGGGTCCCACCGGTGAGCAGTTCTTC	CASSIIGGQGPTGEQFF
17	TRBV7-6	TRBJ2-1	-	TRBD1	TGTGCCAGCAGCTTAGCGTCTCAGGGGGAAAAACACAATGAGCAGTTCTTC	CASSLASQGEKHNEQFF
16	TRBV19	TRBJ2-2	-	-	TGTGCCAGCCAGCTTTGGGGGGGCCCCAACACCGGGGAGCTGTTTTTT	CASQLWGGPNTGELFF
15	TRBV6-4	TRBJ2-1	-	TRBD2	TGTGCCAGCAGTGACTCCACTAGCGGGTACAATGAGCAGTTCTTC	CASSDSTSGYNEQFF
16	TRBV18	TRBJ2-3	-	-	TGTGCCAGCTCTCCGACTGTCGGCCACTCCACAGATACGCAGTATTTT	CASSPTVGHSTDTQYF
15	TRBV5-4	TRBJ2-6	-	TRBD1	TGTGCCAGCAGTTCGACAGGGGCTGGGGCCAACGTCCTGACTTTC	CASSSTGAGANVLTF
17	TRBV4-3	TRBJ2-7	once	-	TGCGCCAGCAGCCAGGATGCGTGGAGGGAAGATCATAACGAGCAGTACTTC	CASSQDAWREDHNEQYF
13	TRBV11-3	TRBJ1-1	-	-	TGTGCCAGCAGCTTACAGGGAGGCACTGAAGCTTTCTTT	CASSLQGGTEAFF
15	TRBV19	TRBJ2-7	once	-	TGTGCCAGTAGTATCGGGGCAGGGGTCAGCGACGAGCAGTACTTC	CASSIGAGVSDEQYF
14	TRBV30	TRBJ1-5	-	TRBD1	TGTGCCTGGAGTGTTGACAGGGGAAATCAGCCCCAGCATTTT	CAWSVDRGNQPQHF
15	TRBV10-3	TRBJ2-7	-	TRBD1	TGTGCCATCTCGGAAGAACAGGGGGCCCAGGACGAGCAGTACTTC	CAISEEQGAQDEQYF
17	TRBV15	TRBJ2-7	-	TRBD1	TGTGCCACCAGCAGAGATGGTCCAGGACAGGGGAGCGGGGAGCAGTACTTC	CATSRDGPGQGSGEQYF
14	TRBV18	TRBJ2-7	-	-	TGTGCCAGCTCACCATTCCAGGGTAAGGACGAGCAGTACTTC	CASSPFQGKDEQYF
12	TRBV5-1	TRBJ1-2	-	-	TGCGCCAGCAGCTCTCAGGGGCGAGGCTACACCTTC	CASSSQGRGYTF
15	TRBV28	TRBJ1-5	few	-	TGTGCCAGCAGTGCTGGCCCAAGGAGGAACCAGCCCCAGCATTTT	CASSAGPRRNQPQHF
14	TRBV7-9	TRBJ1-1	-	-	TGTGCCAGCAGCCCCCGGGTGGGGAACACTGAAGCTTTCTTT	CASSPRVGNTEAFF
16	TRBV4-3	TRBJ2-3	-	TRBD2	TGCGCCAGCAGCCAAGGGACTAGCGCTAGCACAGATACGCAGTATTTT	CASSQGTSASTDTQYF
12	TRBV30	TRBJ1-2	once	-	TGTGCCTGGGGGGGGTACGCGGCAGACTACACCTTC	CAWGGYAADYTF
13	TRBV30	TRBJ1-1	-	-	TGTGCCTGGAGTGTGCCCCAGGATGGTGAAGCTTTCTTT	CAWSVPQDGEAFF
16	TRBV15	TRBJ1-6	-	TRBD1	TGTGCCACCAGCAGAGATAGGGACAGACTTAATTCACCCCTCCACTTT	CATSRDRDRLNSPLHF